One sample yielded the 7 T cell receptor beta chains listed below, sequenced in a study of tissue T cells after allogeneic stem cell transplantation. Using immunoSEQ multiplex PCR, the repertoire was profiled, and TCRdb retains in-frame clones only, with some absent. The profile shows some 22,000 clones, roughly three quarters of them singletons. Sequenced sample: blood. The receptor source for this set is a female BALB/c mouse in good health. MHC haplotype here: H2-d.

This clone appeared a few times. Each gene name is a mouse one. The read falls 1 residue short of the CDR3 end, and the missing part is taken from the germline J gene. The V and J genes are TRBV2 and TRBJ2-7, with TRBD2 matching over 9 bases. Trimming cost V 0 bases and J 2 bases; bases outside gene matches: 2. Germline CDR1 and CDR2: LGHNA and YSYQKL. There are 15 residues in the CDR3. Incomplete CDR3 DNA: TGTGCCAGCAGCCAAGATAGACTGGGGGCCTATGAACAGTAC. This codes for CASSQDRLGAYEQY. The whole CDR3 sequence is CASSQDRLGAYEQYF.

This clone was observed a few times. All gene names here are mouse names. The read terminates 1 residue before the CDR3 end, so the remaining end is supplied by the germline J gene. The chain couples TRBV13-3 to TRBJ1-3; 7 nucleotides agree with TRBD1. With V trimmed by 5 bases and J by 2 bases, 1 base remained unmatched. Germline V lookup: CDR1 NNHDY, CDR2 SYVADS. The CDR3 runs to 13 residues. The CDR3 loop reads CASRTGTGNTLYF. The CDR3 bases that were read are TGTGCCAGCAGGACAGGGACTGGAAATACGCTCTAT. The full variable domain, its missing parts supplied by reference TRBV13-3 and TRBJ1-3, is EAAVTQSPRSKVAVTGGKVTLSCHQTNNHDYMYWYRQDTGHGLRLIHYSYVADSTEKGDIPDGYKASRPSQENFSLILELASLSQTAVYFCASRTGTGNTLYFGEGSRLIVV.

About this clone: Gene names refer to mouse genes. The read ends 1 residue shy of where the CDR3 ends; the end is completed using the germline J gene. The chain has TRBV13-1 and TRBJ1-1; TRBD1 is a possible D gene (5 bases). The V gene's germline CDR1 is NSHNY and CDR2 SYGAGN. The V and J ends lost 2 bases and 0 bases respectively, with 5 bases between them. This CDR3 contains 13 residues. The covered CDR3 bases are TGTGCCAGCAGTGAGGGACAGAACACAGAAGTCTTC. Its translation: CASSEGQNTEVF. Given in full, the CDR3 is CASSEGQNTEVFF.

This clone appeared once. The gene symbols are mouse symbols. The missing CDR3 end, 1 residue past where the read stops, is filled in from the germline J gene. This chain uses TRBV13-2 with TRBJ1-2; D unclear. The ends were cut back, 0 bases at V and 0 bases at J, with 6 bases in the middle. The germline V gene has CDR1 NNHNN and CDR2 SYGAGS (reference sequence). The CDR3 sequence is 14 residues long. The CDR3 DNA, read in part, is TGTGCCAGCGGTGATGCAGCGGCAAACTCCGACTACACC. Translated: CASGDAAANSDYT. The full CDR3 sequence reads CASGDAAANSDYTF.

On this clone: Gene names denote mouse genes. CDR3 region: CASRRDWGEDTQYF. CDR3 bases read: TGTGCTAGCAGACGGGACTGGGGGGAAGACACCCAGTAC. The chain has TRBV29 and TRBJ2-5; 12 nucleotides align to TRBD2. Sequencing ends 1 residue short of the CDR3 end; the germline J gene provides the rest. V was clipped by 6 bases and J by 4 bases; unmatched bases: 2. This CDR3 has 14 amino acids. CDR1 is MSHET and CDR2 is SYDVDS in the germline V gene.

This clone was seen only a few times. Germline and genes: mouse. The CDR3 extends 1 residue past the end of the read, so its final part is completed from the germline J gene. The V and J genes are TRBV5 and TRBJ1-5; 9 bases map to TRBD1. CDR1 and CDR2 from the germline V gene are LGHNA and YNLKQL (reference sequence). V was clipped by 4 bases and J by 7 bases; unmatched bases: 2. The CDR3 has 13 residues. CDR3 sequence reads: CASSRGQGQAPLF. The CDR3 DNA, read in part, is TGTGCCAGCAGCCGGGGACAGGGTCAGGCTCCGCTT.

On this clone itself: Gene names and germline match the mouse. The sequenced CDR3 bases are TGTGCTAGCAGTAGACTGGGGGGCGCTGAGCAGTTC. Translating it yields CASSRLGGAEQF. The full CDR3 reads CASSRLGGAEQFF. The genes are TRBV17 and TRBJ2-1; 8 nucleotides match TRBD2. The CDR3 end lies 1 residue beyond the end of the read and is filled in from the germline J gene. The germline V gene has CDR1 MNHDT and CDR2 YYDKIL. V dropped 2 bases and J dropped 7; count of bases not matched to a gene: 1. This CDR3 has 13 amino acids. Full variable domain (missing parts from reference TRBV17 and TRBJ2-1): DTTVKQNPRYKLARVGKPVNLICSQTMNHDTMYWYQKKPNQAPKLLLFYYDKILNREADTFEKFQSSRPNNSFCSLYIGSAGLEYSAMYLCASSRLGGAEQFFGPGTRLTVL.